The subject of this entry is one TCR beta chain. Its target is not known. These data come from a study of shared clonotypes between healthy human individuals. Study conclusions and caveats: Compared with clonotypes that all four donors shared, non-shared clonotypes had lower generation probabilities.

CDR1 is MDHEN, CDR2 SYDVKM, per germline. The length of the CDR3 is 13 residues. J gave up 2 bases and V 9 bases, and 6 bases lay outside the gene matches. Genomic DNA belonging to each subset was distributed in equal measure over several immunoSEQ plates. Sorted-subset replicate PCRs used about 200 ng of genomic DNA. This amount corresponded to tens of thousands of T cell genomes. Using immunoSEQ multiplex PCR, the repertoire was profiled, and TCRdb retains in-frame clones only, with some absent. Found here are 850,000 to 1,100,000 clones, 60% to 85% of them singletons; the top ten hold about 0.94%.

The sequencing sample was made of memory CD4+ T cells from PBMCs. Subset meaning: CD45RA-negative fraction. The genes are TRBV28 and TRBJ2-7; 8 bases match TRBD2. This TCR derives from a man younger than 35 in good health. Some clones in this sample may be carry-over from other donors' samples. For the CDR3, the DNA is TGTGCCAGTATTAGCGGGATCACCTACGAGCAGTACTTC. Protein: CASISGITYEQYF. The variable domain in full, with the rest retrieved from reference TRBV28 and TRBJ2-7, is DVKVTQSSRYLVKRTGEKVFLECVQDMDHENMFWYRQDPGLGLRLIYFSYDVKMKEKGDIPEGYSVSREKKERFSLILESASTNQTSMYLCASISGITYEQYFGPGTRLTVT.